A selection of T cell receptor beta chains follows, all from one sample in a study of T cell repertoires in cytomegalovirus infection. These TCRs are of unknown antigen specificity. TCRdb used MiXCR to reprocess the reads, holding one entry per CDR3 protein. The repertoire includes around 770,000 distinct CDR3 sequences, around 29% of them detected once, and around 13% sits in the top ten. This specimen was cultured CD8+ T cells from PBMCs, taken from culture after CMV antigen stimulation. These receptor sequences come from a human donor in good health (CMV status not recorded). Some clones in this sample may be carry-over from other donors' samples. CDR3s include the opening cysteine and the closing phenylalanine or tryptophan. A D gene is named only where the DNA matches it firmly. Size is omitted from some rows. Given values are once, few, many or a class for expanded clones.

-	TRBJ2-3	TRBV5-4	-	TGTGCCAGCAGCAACGTTAACAACGGCACAGATACGCAGTATTTT	CASSNVNNGTDTQYF
-	TRBJ1-5	TRBV28	few	TGTGCCACCGGGGGGGAGTCATTTAGCAATCAGCCCCAGCATTTT	CATGGESFSNQPQHF
-	TRBJ1-1	TRBV19	-	TGTGCCAGTAGTATAGATGTGGGAGCGAACACTGAAGCTTTCTTT	CASSIDVGANTEAFF
TRBD1	TRBJ2-1	TRBV6-1	-	TGTGCCAGCAGAAAACAGGGGCCGAGCTCCTACAATGAGCAGTTCTTC	CASRKQGPSSYNEQFF
-	TRBJ2-1	TRBV7-9	few	TGTGCCACCATCGGGGAGGCCTACAATGAGCAGTTCTTC	CATIGEAYNEQFF
-	TRBJ1-4	TRBV5-7	-	TGTGCCAGCAGCTTGGGACGGGACCCCAATGAAAAACTGTTTTTT	CASSLGRDPNEKLFF
-	TRBJ1-6	TRBV5-5	few	TGTGCCAGCAGCTTATGGGACACTCATAATTCACCCCTCCACTTT	CASSLWDTHNSPLHF
-	TRBJ2-1	TRBV4-1	-	TGCGCCAGCAGCCAAGAAGGGGGGTACTTCTACAATGAGCAGTTCTTC	CASSQEGGYFYNEQFF
TRBD1	TRBJ1-3	TRBV5-5	few	TGTGCCAGCAGCCCGTCGGACAGGGTATCCCCTGGAAACACCATATATTTT	CASSPSDRVSPGNTIYF
-	TRBJ2-3	TRBV4-1	-	TGCGCCAGCAGCCTCAGGGACGGCGGTGGACCAGATACGCAGTATTTT	CASSLRDGGGPDTQYF
-	TRBJ1-2	TRBV4-3	few	TGCGCCAGCAGCCAAGATAGGGGGGGCGATGGCTACACCTTC	CASSQDRGGDGYTF
-	TRBJ1-1	TRBV7-6	-	TGTGCCAGCAGCTCTTACAGGGATATGAACACTGAAGCTTTCTTT	CASSSYRDMNTEAFF
TRBD1	TRBJ2-7	TRBV7-6	few	TGTGCCAGCAGCTTAACCGGGACAGGGGCCTACGAGCAGTACTTC	CASSLTGTGAYEQYF
TRBD2	TRBJ2-5	TRBV4-2	-	TGTGCCAGCAGCCAAGCGGTAGCGGGGGGCGCGGGGACCCAGTACTTC	CASSQAVAGGAGTQYF
-	TRBJ2-7	TRBV20-1	-	TGCAGTGCTAGAGGACCTGCCTCCTACGAGCAGTACTTC	CSARGPASYEQYF
-	TRBJ2-7	TRBV7-6	-	TGTGCCAGCAGCCTATATAAATCTAGCTACGAGCAGTACTTC	CASSLYKSSYEQYF
TRBD2	TRBJ2-1	TRBV2	few	TGTGCCAGCAGGCCTGCGGGGGGGCCTTACAATGAGCAGTTCTTC	CASRPAGGPYNEQFF
-	TRBJ2-1	TRBV7-9	-	TGTGCCAGCAGCCCAGCTCCGGGGGACGCATACAATGAGCAGTTCTTC	CASSPAPGDAYNEQFF
-	TRBJ2-7	TRBV10-3	-	TGTGCCATCAGTTCCCCGATCGGGTCCTACTTC	CAISSPIGSYF
TRBD1	TRBJ1-6	TRBV10-2	-	TGCGCCAGCAGTGAGTCCGGCCGACAGGGGGCCTCCTATAATTCACCCCTCCACTTT	CASSESGRQGASYNSPLHF
-	TRBJ2-2	TRBV23-1	-	TGCGCCAGCAGGGACATTGCGAACACCGGGGAGCTGTTTTTT	CASRDIANTGELFF
-	TRBJ1-6	TRBV27	-	TGTGCCAGCAGTACCGGCGGGCGACAAAATTCACCCCTCCACTTT	CASSTGGRQNSPLHF
-	TRBJ1-1	TRBV4-1	few	TGCGCCAGCAGCCAAGCCCCCCTGGGGACTACTGAAGCTTTCTTT	CASSQAPLGTTEAFF
-	TRBJ2-1	TRBV7-8	many	TGTGCCAGCAGCTTAGATAGCAGCAAGTACAATGAGCAGTTCTTC	CASSLDSSKYNEQFF
-	TRBJ1-1	TRBV10-3	-	TGTGCCATCAGTGAGTCGTGGGGTATGAACACTGAAGCTTTCTTT	CAISESWGMNTEAFF
-	TRBJ2-1	TRBV2	-	TGTGCCAGTTGGGGGTCTCGGGAGCAGTTCTTC	CASWGSREQFF
-	TRBJ1-5	TRBV7-9	-	TGTGCCAGCAGCTTAGCAGCCCATTATAGCAATCAGCCCCAGCATTTT	CASSLAAHYSNQPQHF
-	TRBJ1-1	TRBV29-1	-	TGCAGCGTTGAAGATGGCAGGATGAACACTGAAGCTTTCTTT	CSVEDGRMNTEAFF
TRBD2	TRBJ2-5	TRBV4-2	-	TGTGCCAGCAGCCAAGACGAAGGGGTGATAGCGGGGGGGCAAGAGACCCAGTACTTC	CASSQDEGVIAGGQETQYF
-	TRBJ1-6	TRBV12-3/TRBV12-4	few	TGTGCCAGCAGTTCTCCGGTGAGCTCCTATAATTCACCCCTCCACTTT	CASSSPVSSYNSPLHF
-	TRBJ2-1	TRBV10-2	few	TGCGCCAGCAGTCCCTCCCGGGACAAGCAGTTCTTC	CASSPSRDKQFF
-	TRBJ1-1	TRBV12-3/TRBV12-4	-	TGTGCCAGCAGTTTAGAGGGGCTAATTGTGGCTTTCTTT	CASSLEGLIVAFF
-	TRBJ2-1	TRBV19	few	TGTGCCAGTAGTATAGACGCCGGGATAGCTTACAATGAGCAGTTCTTC	CASSIDAGIAYNEQFF
TRBD2	TRBJ2-3	TRBV12-3/TRBV12-4	few	TGTGCCAGCAGTTTAGAAGGGCGGGGGGGCAGAGATACGCAGTATTTT	CASSLEGRGGRDTQYF
-	TRBJ2-4	TRBV2	-	TGTGCCAGCAGTGAAGAAATAGCGGTCAAAAACATTCAGTACTTC	CASSEEIAVKNIQYF
TRBD1	TRBJ2-3	TRBV13	few	TGTGCCAGCAGCTCACGGGACAGGTCAGATACGCAGTATTTT	CASSSRDRSDTQYF
TRBD1	TRBJ1-2	TRBV28	-	TGTGCCAGCACCCTAACAGGGGAGGGGGAATATGGCTATGGCTACACCTTC	CASTLTGEGEYGYGYTF
-	TRBJ2-7	TRBV20-1	once	TGCAGTGCTCCACAGGGTAACGAGCAGTACTTC	CSAPQGNEQYF
-	TRBJ2-5	TRBV7-8	many	TGTGCCAGCAGCTTAGTGGAGGGACCGAGAGAGACCCAGTACTTC	CASSLVEGPRETQYF